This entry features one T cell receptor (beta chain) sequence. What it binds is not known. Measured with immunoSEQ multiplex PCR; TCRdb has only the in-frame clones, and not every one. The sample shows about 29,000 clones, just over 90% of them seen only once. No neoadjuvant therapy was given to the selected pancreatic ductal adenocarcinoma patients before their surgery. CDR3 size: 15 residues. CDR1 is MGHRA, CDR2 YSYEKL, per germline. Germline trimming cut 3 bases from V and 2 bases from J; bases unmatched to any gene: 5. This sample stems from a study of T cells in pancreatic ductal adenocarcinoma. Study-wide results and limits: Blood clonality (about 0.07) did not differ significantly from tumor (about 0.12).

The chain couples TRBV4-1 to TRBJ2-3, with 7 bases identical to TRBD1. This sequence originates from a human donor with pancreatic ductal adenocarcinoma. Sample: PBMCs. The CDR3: CASSQYGTATDTQYF. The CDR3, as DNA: TGCGCCAGCAGCCAGTACGGGACAGCCACAGATACGCAGTATTTT.